These 26 T cell receptor beta chains originate from one sample sequenced in a study of human T cells and chemical hapten exposure. Described time point: patch test 1, 2 weeks after DPC sensitization. This sample's treatment: therapeutic diphenylcyclopropenone sensitization with weekly scalp DPC. TCRdb fed the RACE reads into MiXCR, producing one record per CDR3 protein. The sample gives a few hundred thousand distinct CDR3 sequences, more than 4.5% of which show up once; 2% to 2.5% is in the top ten. Sample: whole blood, taken in connection with sensitization to the hapten diphenylcyclopropenone (DPC). Every receptor here comes from a woman aged 50 to 65 with alopecia areata. Some clones in this sample may be carry-over from other donors' samples.

This clonotype was counted ten times or more. DNA of the CDR3: TGTGCCAGCAGCATACAGGGCTCTGGGGCCAACGTCCTGACTTTC. This translates into CASSIQGSGANVLTF. The V gene is TRBV9, the J gene TRBJ2-6; TRBD1 is a possible D gene (6 bases). This CDR3 contains 15 residues. Germline-derived CDR1 and CDR2 are SGDLS and YYNGEE. The germline V and J ends were trimmed by 4 bases and 0 bases, with 8 bases remaining between them. The full variable domain, completed using reference TRBV9 and TRBJ2-6, is DSGVTQTPKHLITATGQRVTLRCSPRSGDLSVYWYQQSLDQGLQFLIQYYNGEERAKGNILERFSAQQFPDLHSELNLSSLELGDSALYFCASSIQGSGANVLTFGAGSRLTVL.

The chain uses TRBV6-2 or TRBV6-3 and TRBJ1-5; 7 nucleotides align to TRBD1. The CDR3 has 17 residues. The trim removed 2 bases at V and 0 bases at J, leaving 7 bases unmatched. CDR1 and CDR2 from the germline V gene are MNHEY and SVGEGT. CDR3 nucleotides: TGTGCCAGCAGTTACCCCAATCGACAGGGTAGCAATCAGCCCCAGCATTTT. Translating it yields CASSYPNRQGSNQPQHF.

This clonotype was detected many times. This chain connects TRBV5-1 to TRBJ1-2; 7 bases match TRBD1. Germline V gene lookup returns CDR1 SGHRS and CDR2 YFSETQ. Germline trimming cut 2 bases from V and 4 bases from J; bases unmatched to any gene: 8. The CDR3 extends over 15 amino acids. In DNA, the CDR3 is TGCGCCAGCAGCTTAACAGGGGAGGAAAGCTATGGCTACACCTTC. Amino acid sequence: CASSLTGEESYGYTF.

This clonotype was detected many times. The CDR3 here is CASSHRVGSSYEQYF. The CDR3 nucleotides read TGTGCCAGCAGCCACAGGGTGGGGTCCTCCTACGAGCAGTACTTC. This sequence joins TRBV5-6 and TRBJ2-7; TRBD1 is a possible D gene (6 bases). V was pared by 4 bases and J by 0 bases, with 14 bases between. Per germline, CDR1 SGHDT and CDR2 YYEEEE. The CDR3 contains 15 residues.

This clonotype appeared many times. The chain uses TRBV10-3 and TRBJ2-5, with 10 bases lining up with TRBD2. The germline V gene has CDR1 ENHRY and CDR2 SYGVKD. The CDR3 sequence is 14 residues long. After removal of 6 bases from V and 5 bases from J, the junction contained 6 bases not matched to a gene. The CDR3 DNA reads TGTGCCATCAGCTCGCTAGCGGGAGATGAGACCCAGTACTTC. Amino acid sequence: CAISSLAGDETQYF.

This clonotype was seen repeatedly, ten times or more. The rearrangement links TRBV27 to TRBJ2-1; D may correspond to TRBD1 or TRBD2 (6 bases each). V was pared by 4 bases and J by 15 bases, with 16 bases between. Germline V gene sequence: CDR1 MNHEY, CDR2 SMNVEV (reference sequence). The CDR3 runs to 12 residues. Here the CDR3 reads CASSYGGFSWFF. The CDR3, as DNA: TGTGCCAGCAGTTACGGGGGCTTCTCCTGGTTCTTC.

This clonotype was detected ten times or more. This chain links TRBV20-1 with TRBJ2-7; the match to TRBD2 covers 10 bases. Looked up from germline, CDR1 is DFQATT and CDR2 is SNEGSKA (reference sequence). Germline trimming cut 1 base from V and 4 bases from J; bases unmatched to any gene: 13. This CDR3 region has 17 residues. DNA for the CDR3: TGCAGTGCTAGAGGTCGGACTAGCGGCCATGTGACTTACGAGCAGTACTTC. It encodes CSARGRTSGHVTYEQYF.

This clonotype has only a few counts. The V call is TRBV4-1, the J call TRBJ2-1; D remains unclear. V lost 4 bases to trimming and J lost 6 bases, with 13 bases between them. The CDR3 consists of 14 residues. Germline CDR1 and CDR2: MGHRA and YSYEKL. In DNA form, the CDR3 reads TGCGCCAGCAGCCTTGGACCCTTAGGCAATGAGCAGTTCTTC. Encoded protein: CASSLGPLGNEQFF.

This clonotype was detected many times. V and J are TRBV27 and TRBJ2-1; 7 nucleotides line up with TRBD2. From germline, CDR1 is MNHEY and CDR2 SMNVEV (reference sequence). The J segment lost 9 bases and the V segment lost 3 bases, leaving 5 bases of the junction unmatched. The CDR3 covers 13 residues. The CDR3 sequence is CASSFLGEGEQFF. CDR3 in DNA: TGTGCCAGCAGTTTTTTAGGGGAGGGTGAGCAGTTCTTC.

Turning to this clonotype: A much larger clone lies one base from this, so it may be a read error. This chain links TRBV6-6 with TRBJ2-7, with 8 nucleotides matching TRBD1. The CDR3 runs to 16 residues. Germline V gene data show CDR1 as MNHNY and CDR2 as SVGAGI (reference sequence). CDR3 DNA: TGTGCCAGCAGTTATCGACCGACAGGGGCCGCCTACGAGCAGAACTTC. This encodes CASSYRPTGAAYEQNF.

The chain is built from TRBV12-3 or TRBV12-4 and TRBJ2-2; D is undetermined. CDR3 size: 14 residues. V lost 1 base to trimming and J lost 6 bases, with 9 bases between them. This CDR3 reads CASSLVFGPGELFF. CDR3 sequence (DNA): TGTGCCAGCAGTTTAGTATTTGGACCCGGGGAGCTGTTTTTT.

This chain links TRBV14 with TRBJ1-3; D unresolved. The germline V gene has CDR1 SGHDN and CDR2 FVKESK. Trimming stripped 4 bases from V and 3 bases from J, with 10 bases between. This CDR3 spans 14 amino acids. The CDR3 is CASSPWRGGNTIYF. CDR3 DNA: TGTGCCAGCAGCCCGTGGAGAGGTGGAAACACCATATATTTT. The full variable domain, rest sourced from reference TRBV14 and TRBJ1-3, is EAGVTQFPSHSVIEKGQTVTLRCDPISGHDNLYWYRRVMGKEIKFLLHFVKESKQDESGMPNNRFLAERTGGTYSTLKVQPAELEDSGVYFCASSPWRGGNTIYFGEGSWLTVV.

This clonotype was seen a handful of times. J is TRBJ1-1 and V is TRBV29-1; 11 bases are shared with TRBD1. V lost 3 bases and J lost 4; bases outside the gene matches: 7. The CDR3 is 15 amino acids. Germline V gene sequence: CDR1 SQVTM, CDR2 ANQGSEA. The CDR3 sequence is CSVERTGGGGTEAFF. The CDR3 region has the DNA TGCAGCGTTGAGAGGACAGGGGGCGGCGGCACTGAAGCTTTCTTT.

This clonotype was detected many times. The chain uses TRBV29-1 and TRBJ2-3; TRBD2 matches at 7 bases. The V and J ends lost 1 base and 2 bases, in that order; junction bases with no gene match: 6. This CDR3 contains 15 residues. Germline V gives CDR1 SQVTM, CDR2 ANQGSEA. The CDR3, as DNA: TGCAGCGTTGAAGTACAACTAGCGCACACAGATACGCAGTATTTT. Translating it yields CSVEVQLAHTDTQYF.

CDR3 DNA: TGTGCCAGCAGAAGAGACGTTTCCTCCTACAATGAGCAGTTCTTC. This gives the protein CASRRDVSSYNEQFF. V usage is TRBV7-2 and J usage is TRBJ2-1; D remains unclear. The CDR3 is 15 amino acids. Germline V gene sequence: CDR1 SGHTA, CDR2 FQGNSA. Trimming removed 6 bases at V and 0 bases at J, with 12 bases between.

The rearrangement uses TRBV21-1 and TRBJ2-7. TRBV21-1 is a documented pseudogene. The CDR3 covers 13 residues. In DNA, the CDR3 is TGTGCCAGCGGCGACTGGGTCCCCTACGAGCAGTACTTC. Protein sequence: CASGDWVPYEQYF.

This clonotype was counted only a few times. The rearrangement links TRBV20-1 to TRBJ2-3; TRBD2 agrees at 10 bases. The V gene end was trimmed by 5 bases and the J gene end by 4 bases; junction bases not matched to a gene: 12. This CDR3 contains 16 residues. The germline V gene has CDR1 DFQATT and CDR2 SNEGSKA (reference sequence). The chain's CDR3 is CSAPRASGGMADTQYF. Here the CDR3 DNA reads TGCAGTGCTCCCCGGGCTAGCGGGGGTATGGCAGATACGCAGTATTTT.

This clonotype was observed many times. The chain recombines TRBV5-5 with TRBJ2-2; D may correspond to TRBD1 or TRBD2 (6 bases each). This CDR3 region has 17 residues. Germline assignment: CDR1 SGHKS and CDR2 YYEKEE (reference sequence). V gave up 0 bases and J gave up 0 bases, with 12 bases separating them. CDR3 sequence reads: CASSLAPGAPNTGELFF. DNA for the CDR3: TGTGCCAGCAGCTTGGCCCCGGGGGCACCGAACACCGGGGAGCTGTTTTTT. Full variable domain (remainder filled in from reference TRBV5-5 and TRBJ2-2): DAGVTQSPTHLIKTRGQQVTLRCSPISGHKSVSWYQQVLGQGPQFIFQYYEKEERGRGNFPDRFSARQFPNYSSELNVNALLLGDSALYLCASSLAPGAPNTGELFFGEGSRLTVL.

This clonotype showed up many times. The rearrangement links TRBV7-2 to TRBJ1-5; D not resolved. Deletions cut 5 bases from V and 8 bases from J, with 13 bases between. Germline CDR1 reads SGHTA; CDR2 reads FQGNSA. The CDR3 extends over 13 amino acids. CDR3 amino acids: CASSHGPSKPQHF. The CDR3 nucleotides are TGTGCCAGCAGCCACGGGCCTTCGAAGCCCCAGCATTTT.

This chain connects TRBV29-1 to TRBJ2-7, with D unclear. V lost 4 bases and J 0 bases, leaving 28 bases between the germline ends. Germline values: CDR1 SQVTM, CDR2 ANQGSEA. The CDR3 is made up of 19 amino acids. As DNA, the CDR3 is TGCAGCGTTGTAGCCCGCCCCTCTCGACACCCCGAAAACTCCTACGAGCAGTACTTC. Its translation: CSVVARPSRHPENSYEQYF.

This clonotype was counted ten times or more. The J gene is TRBJ2-1, the V gene TRBV6-5; perhaps TRBD2 as D (6 bases). The ends were cut back, 9 bases at V and 4 bases at J, with 22 bases in the middle. Germline CDR1 MNHEY, CDR2 SVGAGI. The CDR3 runs to 16 residues. In DNA form, the CDR3 reads TGTGCCAGTGCTGCTGGCGGGGAAGCAAATTACAATGAGCAGTTCTTC. It encodes CASAAGGEANYNEQFF.

This clonotype was counted between two and nine times. This chain uses TRBV11-2 with TRBJ1-4; 7 bases line up with TRBD1. The CDR3 spans 17 residues. V dropped 5 bases and J dropped 2; count of bases not matched to a gene: 11. In germline, CDR1 is SGHAT, CDR2 FQNNGV. The CDR3 DNA sequence: TGTGCCAGCAGCGCAAGGGACAGCTCGGCGACTAATGAAAAACTGTTTTTT. Amino acids: CASSARDSSATNEKLFF.

Ten or more counts support this clonotype. The chain links TRBV3-1 to TRBJ2-2; the match to TRBD1 covers 10 bases. V gave up 3 bases and J gave up 6 bases; unmatched junction bases: 7. This CDR3 spans 16 amino acids. Looked up from germline, CDR1 is LGHDT and CDR2 is YNNKEL (reference sequence). DNA for the CDR3: TGTGCCAGCAGCCATGATCGACAGGGGGCCGCCGGGGAGCTGTTTTTT. It translates to CASSHDRQGAAGELFF.

This rearrangement joins TRBV27 to TRBJ1-5; D unresolved. The J call is uncertain, as TRBJ2-3 better fits the DNA end. In germline, CDR1 is MNHEY, CDR2 SMNVEV (reference sequence). This CDR3 has 13 amino acids. Here the CDR3 reads CASSLGLNQPQYF. DNA for the CDR3: TGTGCCAGCAGTTTAGGGCTCAATCAGCCCCAGTATTTT.

The gene calls are TRBV18 and TRBJ2-3, with D tentatively TRBD1 (6 bases). V was shortened by 2 bases and J by 4 bases, with 13 bases between the two germline ends. This CDR3 has 15 amino acids. The germline gives CDR1 KGHSH, CDR2 LQKENI. DNA for the CDR3: TGTGCCAGCTCACCAGGGGGCCTTGAAGCAGATACGCAGTATTTT. This codes for CASSPGGLEADTQYF.

This clonotype has at least ten counts. This chain connects TRBV24-1 to TRBJ2-6; D ambiguous. This CDR3 contains 18 residues. Per the germline V gene, CDR1 is KGHDR and CDR2 is SFDVKD. Trimming cost V 0 bases and J 4 bases, with 15 bases left between them. For the CDR3, the DNA is TGTGCCACCAGTGATTTGGATGGATTCGGAGTCGGGGCCAACGTCCTGACTTTC. The encoded protein is CATSDLDGFGVGANVLTF.